Frequency places the clone carrying this T cell receptor (beta chain) as medium-sized. The germline V gene has CDR1 SQVTM and CDR2 ANQGSEA. The CDR3 length is 14 residues. The sample comes from a study of human CD8 memory T cell subsets. Libraries for TCR beta were constructed using UMI-labeled 5' RACE. One entry per CDR3 protein, without DNA, is what TCRdb gives after re-calling the 5' RACE reads. The repertoire table contains thousands of distinct CDR3 sequences. This chain connects TRBV29-1 to TRBJ2-5; TCRdb's D call of TRBD2 is untestable without DNA. This clonotype was obtained from a human donor in good health. Specimen: CD8+ T cells from PBMCs. The CDR3 here is CSVETSGSWETQYF.